This record looks at one T cell receptor (beta chain) sequence and its context. Its matching antigen is unknown. The record originates from a study of graft-versus-host responses after intestinal transplantation. In the study overall: Those transplanted obtained multivisceral, liver-intestinal, or isolated intestinal grafts. Tacrolimus plus steroids were given to all recipients for approximately 3 years, preceded by anti-thymocyte globulin induction.

The data were produced by immunoSEQ multiplex PCR, yet TCRdb's version contains in-frame clones alone and is incomplete. Among approximately 90,000 clones, 88% were seen once, and the ten largest hold around 0.27%. Study results and limitations: The study associated peak circulating GvH clone levels with early post-transplant HvG declines.

The sample consisted of unstimulated CD4+ T cells sorted from spleen or lymph node cells, taken before transplant. This sequence was found in a human donor who was the organ donor for an intestinal transplant.

The CDR3 here is CASSLAGGNIGELFF. The DNA of the CDR3 is TGTGCCAGCAGCTTAGCAGGGGGCAATATCGGGGAGCTGTTTTTT. The V call is TRBV7-9, the J call TRBJ2-2, with 7 bases aligning to TRBD1. There are 15 residues in the CDR3. CDR1 is SEHNR and CDR2 is FQNEAQ in the germline V gene (reference sequence). V lost 0 bases and J lost 7; bases outside the gene matches: 5.